The clone carrying this T cell receptor (beta chain) was found a few times. What it binds is not known. Combining a sample-barcoded 5' primer with a J-beta primer mix, a second PCR ran for roughly 6 to 11 cycles. TCRdb reprocessed the 5' RACE reads via MiXCR and lists one record per CDR3 protein. The table lists around 2 million distinct CDR3 sequences, around 42% of them singletons. The sample is drawn from a study of blood T cells in healthy people across ages. Points from the study as a whole: Fewer expanded clones and more diversity marked long-lived versus aged donors.

Trimming pared 6 bases from V and 2 bases from J, leaving 22 bases between. This CDR3 is 16 amino acids long. Per germline, CDR1 SQVTM and CDR2 ANQGSEA. This sequence originates from a human donor in good health. This rearrangement joins TRBV29-1 to TRBJ2-5; D is undetermined. The sample consisted of blood. CDR3 in DNA: TGCAGCGTAGAACGGCCACCCCCTGCGAAGCAAGAGACCCAGTACTTC. Its protein product is CSVERPPPAKQETQYF. Supplemented by reference TRBV29-1 and TRBJ2-5, the full variable domain reads SAVISQKPSRDICQRGTSLTIQCQVDSQVTMMFWYRQQPGQSLTLIATANQGSEATYESGFVIDKFPISRPNLTFSTLTVSNMSPEDSSIYLCSVERPPPAKQETQYFGPGTRLLVL.